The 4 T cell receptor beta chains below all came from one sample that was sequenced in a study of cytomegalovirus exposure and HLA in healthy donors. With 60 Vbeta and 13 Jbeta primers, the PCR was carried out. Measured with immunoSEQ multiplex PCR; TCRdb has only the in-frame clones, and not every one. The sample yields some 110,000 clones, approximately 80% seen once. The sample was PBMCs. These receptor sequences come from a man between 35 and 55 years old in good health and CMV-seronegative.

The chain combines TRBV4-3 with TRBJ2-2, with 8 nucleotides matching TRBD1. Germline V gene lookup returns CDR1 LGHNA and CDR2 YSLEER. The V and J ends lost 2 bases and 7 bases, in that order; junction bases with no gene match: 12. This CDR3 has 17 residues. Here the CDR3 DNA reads TGCGCCAGCAGCCAACCCCCACTTGCAGGGGGCATCGGGGAGCTGTTTTTT. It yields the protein CASSQPPLAGGIGELFF.

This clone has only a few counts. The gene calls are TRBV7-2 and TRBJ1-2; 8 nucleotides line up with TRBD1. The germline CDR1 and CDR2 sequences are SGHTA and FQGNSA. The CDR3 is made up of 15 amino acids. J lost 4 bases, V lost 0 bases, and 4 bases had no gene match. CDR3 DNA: TGTGCCAGCAGCTTAGCCGGGACAGGACTCTATGGCTACACCTTC. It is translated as CASSLAGTGLYGYTF.

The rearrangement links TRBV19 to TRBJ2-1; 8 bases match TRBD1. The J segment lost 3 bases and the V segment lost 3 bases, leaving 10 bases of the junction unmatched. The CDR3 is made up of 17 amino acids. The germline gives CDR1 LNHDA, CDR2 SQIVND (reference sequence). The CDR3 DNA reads TGTGCCAGTAGTATGGGACAGGCCCTACAAATCTACAATGAGCAGTTCTTC. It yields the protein CASSMGQALQIYNEQFF.

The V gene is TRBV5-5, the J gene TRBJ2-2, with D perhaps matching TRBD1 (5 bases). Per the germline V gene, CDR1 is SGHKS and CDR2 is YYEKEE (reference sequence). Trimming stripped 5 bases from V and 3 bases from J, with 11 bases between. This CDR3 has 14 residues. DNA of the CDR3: TGTGCCAGCAGGTTGATGACAGACACCGGGGAGCTGTTTTTT. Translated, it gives CASRLMTDTGELFF. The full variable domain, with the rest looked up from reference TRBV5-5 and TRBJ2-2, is DAGVTQSPTHLIKTRGQQVTLRCSPISGHKSVSWYQQVLGQGPQFIFQYYEKEERGRGNFPDRFSARQFPNYSSELNVNALLLGDSALYLCASRLMTDTGELFFGEGSRLTVL.